These 18 T cell receptor beta chains came from one sample sequenced in a study of shared clonotypes between healthy human individuals. The data were produced by immunoSEQ multiplex PCR, yet TCRdb's version contains in-frame clones alone and is incomplete. The sample lists roughly 490,000 clones; roughly 85% were seen once. Sequences were obtained from PBMCs. Every receptor here comes from a woman between 35 and 50 years old in good health. Some clones in this sample may be carry-over from other donors' samples.

This chain joins TRBV6-5 and TRBJ2-3; 9 nucleotides match TRBD2. The germline V gene has CDR1 MNHEY and CDR2 SVGAGI. J was trimmed by 5 bases and V by 0 bases; bases with no gene match: 6. The CDR3 runs to 16 residues. CDR3 sequence reads: CASSYSASGIVDTQYF. The CDR3 DNA reads TGTGCCAGCAGTTACTCAGCTAGCGGGATTGTAGATACGCAGTATTTT.

The V gene is TRBV18, the J gene TRBJ2-7; TRBD2 aligns across 8 bases. V was pared by 5 bases and J by 1 base, with 4 bases of the junction left unmatched. The CDR3 loop spans 14 amino acids. Germline assignment: CDR1 KGHSH and CDR2 LQKENI. Written as DNA, the CDR3 is TGTGCCAGCTCAATTAGCGGGACTTCCTACGAGCAGTACTTC. Its translation: CASSISGTSYEQYF.

This clone was observed once. The rearrangement links TRBV11-3 to TRBJ1-4; 8 bases are a match to TRBD1. CDR1 is SGHNT, CDR2 YENEEA, per germline. With V trimmed by 5 bases and J by 7 bases, 12 bases remained unmatched. The CDR3 has 16 residues. The CDR3 loop is CASSPIQGAVGEKLFF. The CDR3 DNA follows: TGTGCCAGCAGCCCAATTCAGGGGGCGGTAGGTGAAAAACTGTTTTTT.

This sequence joins TRBV11-2 and TRBJ1-1; TRBD1 aligns across 7 bases. Germline V gives CDR1 SGHAT, CDR2 FQNNGV. J lost 5 bases, V lost 5 bases, and 5 bases had no gene match. This CDR3 is built from 13 residues. In nucleotides, the CDR3 is TGTGCCAGCAGCCGGGACAGAGGGACTGAAGCTTTCTTT. Amino acid sequence: CASSRDRGTEAFF.

This clone was observed a single time. The CDR3 coding sequence is TGTGCCTGGAGTCCGGGGGACACTGAAGCTTTCTTT. It codes for CAWSPGDTEAFF. The chain has TRBV30 and TRBJ1-1, with a weak D call TRBD1 (5 bases). V lost 2 bases and J 3 bases, leaving 7 bases between the germline ends. CDR3 length: 12 residues. The V gene's germline CDR1 is GTSNPN and CDR2 SVGIG (reference sequence).

The chain couples TRBV5-8 to TRBJ2-6; D is unresolved. V lost 2 bases to trimming and J lost 0 bases, with 0 bases between them. The germline V gene encodes CDR1 SGHTS and CDR2 YDEGEE. The CDR3 contains 13 residues. CDR3 nucleotides: TGTGCCAGCAGCTTCTCTGGGGCCAACGTCCTGACTTTC. Its protein product is CASSFSGANVLTF. Complete variable domain (other parts from reference TRBV5-8 and TRBJ2-6): EAGVTQSPTHLIKTRGQQATLRCSPISGHTSVYWYQQALGLGLQFLLWYDEGEERNRGNFPPRFSGRQFPNYSSELNVNALELEDSALYLCASSFSGANVLTFGAGSRLTVL.

The chain employs TRBV5-8 and TRBJ2-1; tentative D call: TRBD1 (6 bases). The CDR3 has 13 residues. Germline assignment: CDR1 SGHTS and CDR2 YDEGEE. V lost 4 bases, J lost 5 bases, and 10 bases lay in between. The CDR3: CASSLSGDNEQFF. CDR3 sequence (DNA): TGTGCCAGCAGCCTGTCAGGGGACAATGAGCAGTTCTTC.

The J gene is TRBJ2-1, the V gene TRBV4-2; no reliable D call. This CDR3 region has 15 residues. Germline V gene sequence: CDR1 LGHNA, CDR2 YNFKEQ. Deletions cut 1 base from V and 6 bases from J, with 13 bases between. CDR3 region: CASSQGAAGFNEQFF. The CDR3 bases are TGTGCCAGCAGCCAAGGGGCGGCTGGGTTCAATGAGCAGTTCTTC.

The sample holds one count of this clone. Given a far larger clone just one base away, this is likely a sequencing read error. J is TRBJ1-5 and V is TRBV6-1; D remains ambiguous. V dropped 3 bases and J dropped 0 bases, with 3 bases sitting between them. The CDR3 totals 13 residues. In germline, CDR1 is MNHNS, CDR2 SASEGT. CDR3 loop: CASSEISNQPQHF. CDR3 nucleotide sequence: TGTGCCAGCAGTGAGATTAGCAATCAGCCCCAGCATTTT.

Note on this clone: Germline and junction disagree at one end, which may indicate a read error. The chain joins TRBV7-7 to TRBJ2-1; D is perhaps TRBD2 (6 bases). There are 14 residues in the CDR3. Germline V lookup: CDR1 SSHAT, CDR2 FNYEAQ (reference sequence). CDR3 sequence reads: CASSLAGPNNEQFF. Here the CDR3 DNA reads TGTGCTAGCAGCTTGGCGGGGCCCAACAATGAGCAGTTCTTC. The full variable domain, in which reference TRBV7-7 and TRBJ2-1 provide the parts outside the CDR3, is GAGVSQSPRYKVTKRGQDVTLRCDPISSHATLYWYQQALGQGPEFLTYFNYEAQPDKSGLPSDRFSAERPEGSISTLTIQRTEQRDSAMYRCASSLAGPNNEQFFGPGTRLTVL.

The rearrangement uses TRBV18 and TRBJ2-3; TRBD2 aligns across 11 bases. The V gene's germline CDR1 is KGHSH and CDR2 LQKENI. The trim removed 8 bases at V and 0 bases at J, leaving 1 base unmatched. The CDR3 is made up of 14 amino acids. For the CDR3, the DNA is TGTGCCAGCACTAGCGGGGGCAGCACAGATACGCAGTATTTT. It yields the protein CASTSGGSTDTQYF.

J is TRBJ2-1 and V is TRBV18; no clear D. The CDR3 runs 13 residues. V shed 0 bases and J shed 9 bases, with 9 bases lying between them. From germline, CDR1 is KGHSH and CDR2 LQKENI. The chain's CDR3 is CASSPPARVEQFF. CDR3 DNA sequence: TGTGCCAGCTCACCACCGGCCCGCGTTGAGCAGTTCTTC.

This clone was counted between two and nine times. V gene TRBV7-9 combines with J gene TRBJ2-3; D is perhaps TRBD1 (6 bases). Germline CDR1 and CDR2: SEHNR and FQNEAQ (reference sequence). The CDR3 consists of 12 residues. Trimming took 4 bases from V and 5 from J, leaving 7 bases between them. The chain's CDR3 is CASSSRGDTQYF. The DNA of the CDR3 is TGTGCCAGCAGCTCCAGGGGAGATACGCAGTATTTT. The entire variable domain, with the rest obtained from reference TRBV7-9 and TRBJ2-3, is as follows: DTGVSQNPRHKITKRGQNVTFRCDPISEHNRLYWYRQTLGQGPEFLTYFQNEAQLEKSRLLSDRFSAERPKGSFSTLEIQRTEQGDSAMYLCASSSRGDTQYFGPGTRLTVL.

The chain has TRBV6-1 and TRBJ2-1; unclear D gene. This CDR3 contains 15 residues. CDR1 is MNHNS and CDR2 is SASEGT in the germline V gene. V lost 2 bases to trimming and J lost 2 bases, with 10 bases between them. CDR3 DNA sequence: TGTGCCAGCAGTGAATTAGTGTCTACCTACAATGAGCAGTTCTTC. It yields the protein CASSELVSTYNEQFF.

This clone was seen just once. The chain links TRBV29-1 to TRBJ2-6; D possibly corresponds to TRBD1 (7 bases). This CDR3 is built from 18 residues. From germline, CDR1 is SQVTM and CDR2 ANQGSEA. With 3 bases removed from V and 0 bases from J, the gap between germline ends came to 18 bases. CDR3 protein: CSVEAGRGRNSGANVLTF. In DNA form, the CDR3 reads TGCAGCGTTGAGGCGGGCAGGGGGAGGAACTCTGGGGCCAACGTCCTGACTTTC.

This sequence joins TRBV5-1 and TRBJ2-2; D may match TRBD1 or TRBD2 (5 bases each). The CDR3 extends over 17 amino acids. Trimming left V 2 bases short and J 2 bases short, with 16 bases between. CDR1 is SGHRS and CDR2 is YFSETQ in the germline V gene. Here the CDR3 reads CASSFSRERGNTGELFF. In DNA form, the CDR3 reads TGCGCCAGCAGCTTCAGCCGAGAGAGGGGAAACACCGGGGAGCTGTTTTTT.

The chain uses TRBV7-9 and TRBJ2-1; D is perhaps TRBD2 (6 bases). Germline lookup yields CDR1 SEHNR and CDR2 FQNEAQ (reference sequence). V was pared by 7 bases and J by 2 bases, with 15 bases between. The CDR3 has 15 amino acids. The CDR3 DNA sequence: TGTGCCAGCACAAGGGCCGGGAGCCCCTACAATGAGCAGTTCTTC. It is translated as CASTRAGSPYNEQFF.

The rearrangement joins TRBV5-4 to TRBJ2-7, with no clear D. Between the trimmed V and J ends, which lost 0 bases and 2 bases, there was a span of 9 bases. The CDR3 sequence is 14 residues long. Per the germline V gene, CDR1 is SGHNT and CDR2 is YYREEE (reference sequence). In DNA, the CDR3 is TGTGCCAGCAGCTTGGTAAACAGTCCCTACGAGCAGTACTTC. Translation: CASSLVNSPYEQYF.